This TCR beta chain stems from a study of T cell repertoires in ileal Crohn's disease. Study-level background: About half of patients got postoperative therapy: roughly 12 thiopurines, approximately 17 anti-TNF. Study results and limitations: Compared with CD4 T cells, sorted CD8 cells carried more expanded clones. Endoscopic recurrence occurred in every patient whose clonality exceeded 26.8%. Compared with non-smokers, active smokers at surgery showed more clonal expansions.

TCRdb's copy holds only in-frame clones and misses some; the assay was immunoSEQ multiplex PCR. Altogether 25,000 to 30,000 clones are present, roughly 81% being singletons, with the ten largest covering 5.5% to 6.5%. With 6 bases clipped from V and 1 base from J, the junction kept 4 bases outside the gene matches. Germline V lookup: CDR1 MRHNA, CDR2 SNTAGT. This CDR3 has 15 amino acids. This clone was seen only once. Its antigen is not identified. The rearrangement uses TRBV6-4 and TRBJ2-3; 10 bases agree with TRBD1. The sequencing input was ileal tissue. This clonotype was obtained from an adult with Crohn's disease. Here the CDR3 reads CASSSGTGGTDTQYF. The CDR3 region has the DNA TGTGCCAGCAGCTCCGGGACAGGGGGCACAGATACGCAGTATTTT.